This T cell receptor beta chain is drawn from a study of blood T cell repertoires in COVID-19. This table comes from immunoSEQ multiplex PCR, and its TCRdb copy is limited to in-frame clones, with some not included. Of about 70,000 clones listed, around 90% are singletons. The CDR3 consists of 13 residues. Trimming took off 6 bases at V and 5 bases at J, with 11 bases between the two ends. Germline values: CDR1 SNHLY, CDR2 FYNNEI. This chain joins TRBV2 and TRBJ1-5; D unclear. Sample: peripheral blood. This receptor was identified in a man in his fifties with acute or convalescent COVID-19. As DNA, the CDR3 is TGTGCCAGCAGAGGAGGAGATGATCAGCCCCAGCATTTT. This translates into CASRGGDDQPQHF.